A selection of T cell receptor beta chains follows, all from one sample in a study of T cells in Graves' hyperthyroidism and ophthalmopathy. TCRdb re-derived calls from the multiplex PCR reads in MiXCR, one entry per CDR3 protein. Among 550,000 to 800,000 distinct CDR3 sequences listed, around 17% were seen once. Sequenced material: blood. All receptors derive from a young man with Graves' hyperthyroidism. The CDR3 runs from the conserved cysteine through the conserved F or W. The order of the fields is clone size, J gene, V gene, D gene, CDR3 DNA, CDR3 protein. D genes are given only for firm matches. Size is stated for part of the rows, as once, few or many counts, or as a class when the clone is expanded.

>-|TRBJ2-5|TRBV20-1|-
TGCAGTGCTACCCTAGCCTGGGGGGAGACCCAGTGCTTC
CSATLAWGETQCF
>few|TRBJ1-5|TRBV20-1|-
TGCAGTGCTCTCCGACCAAGGGGGGCGTATCATCATAGCAATCAGCCCCAGCATTTT
CSALRPRGAYHHSNQPQHF
>few|TRBJ1-2|TRBV15|TRBD1
TGTGCCACCAGGGAAACCGGGACAGAGAACTATGGCTACACCTTC
CATRETGTENYGYTF
>many|TRBJ1-2|TRBV28|TRBD1
TGTGCCAGCCACTGGACAGGGACTAACTATGGCTACACCTTC
CASHWTGTNYGYTF
>-|TRBJ1-1|TRBV19|-
TGTGCCAGTAACCCCAACCTCAGACAGTGGAACACTGAAGCTTTCTTT
CASNPNLRQWNTEAFF
>few|TRBJ2-7|TRBV3-1|TRBD2
TGTGCCAGCAGCCAAAGCGGGAGCGTCTACGAGCAGTACTTC
CASSQSGSVYEQYF
>-|TRBJ1-2|TRBV12-3/TRBV12-4|-
TGTGCCAGCAATTCGAGAGGGATTAACTATGGCTACACCTTC
CASNSRGINYGYTF
>few|TRBJ2-5|TRBV7-2|-
TGTGCCAGCAGCGGGGGGAACAGGGGAGGGTGGGGGACCCAGTACTTC
CASSGGNRGGWGTQYF
>few|TRBJ2-1|TRBV2|-
TGTGCCAGCAGTGACGGGGCTATCCGTGAGCAGTTCTTC
CASSDGAIREQFF
>many|TRBJ2-1|TRBV28|-
TGTGCCAGCAGTTTATGGGACTCCAACTACAATGAGCAGTTCTTC
CASSLWDSNYNEQFF
>many|TRBJ2-7|TRBV10-3|-
TGTGCCATCAGTGACGTGGGGGGAGTGAGCTCCTACGAGCAGTACTTC
CAISDVGGVSSYEQYF
>few|TRBJ2-2|TRBV9|-
TGTGCCAGCAGCGTAGTGTTGCGTCCGAACACCGGGGAGCTGTTTTTT
CASSVVLRPNTGELFF
>few|TRBJ1-5|TRBV6-2/TRBV6-3|-
TGTGCCAGCAGCTCTTACACCGTTTATAGCAATCAGCCCCAGCATTTT
CASSSYTVYSNQPQHF
>-|TRBJ2-3|TRBV6-1|TRBD1
TGTGCCAGCAAGACCCGGACAGGGTCTACAGATACGCAGTATTTT
CASKTRTGSTDTQYF
>-|TRBJ1-1|TRBV4-1|-
TGCGCCAGCAGCCAAACCAAGGGAGGCACTGAAGCTTTCTTT
CASSQTKGGTEAFF
>many|TRBJ2-7|TRBV3-1|-
TGTGCCAGCAGCCAATCCCACTACGAGCAGTACTTC
CASSQSHYEQYF
>-|TRBJ2-1|TRBV5-1|-
TGCGCCAGCAGCTTTGACGTTACCTACAATGAGCAGTTCTTC
CASSFDVTYNEQFF
>many|TRBJ2-7|TRBV12-3/TRBV12-4|TRBD2
TGTGCCAGCAGTTCTAGCGGGAGCGGCTACGAGCAGTACTTC
CASSSSGSGYEQYF
>many|TRBJ2-2|TRBV28|-
TGTGCCAGCAGACAAACGGGATGGAGGAACACCGGGGAGCTGTTTTTT
CASRQTGWRNTGELFF
>-|TRBJ2-7|TRBV4-2|-
TGTGCCAGCAGCCAAGTGGGAAGGGGCGGGGGCGTCTACGAGCAGTACTTC
CASSQVGRGGGVYEQYF
>many|TRBJ2-3|TRBV27|TRBD1
TGTGCCAGCAGTTTTCGTCCAGGGGGTCCCACAGATACGCAGTATTTT
CASSFRPGGPTDTQYF
>many|TRBJ2-1|TRBV7-3|TRBD2
TGTGCCAGCAGCTTAGGGCAACTAGCGGGAGGACCCTACAATGAGCAGTTCTTC
CASSLGQLAGGPYNEQFF
>many|TRBJ2-1|TRBV5-1|-
TGCGCCAGCAGCTTGCAAGGGAGCCTTTACAATGAGCAGTTCTTC
CASSLQGSLYNEQFF
>-|TRBJ2-3|TRBV20-1|TRBD2
TGCAGTGCTGGTGGACTAGCGGATGGCACAGATACGCAGTATTTT
CSAGGLADGTDTQYF
>many|TRBJ2-2|TRBV2|-
TGTGCCAGCAGCCCGTATAGCGGCCGGGCGACCGGGGAGCTGTTTTTT
CASSPYSGRATGELFF
>few|TRBJ2-7|TRBV20-1|-
TGCAGTGCCCCCATAGGGGACGAGCAGTACTTC
CSAPIGDEQYF
>many|TRBJ2-7|TRBV12-3/TRBV12-4|TRBD2
TGTGCCAGCAGTCCCCGGGAGGGGATATGGGAGCAGTACTTC
CASSPREGIWEQYF
>-|TRBJ2-7|TRBV4-1|-
TGCGCCAGCAGCCCCCTCCCCGGGGCGGAGGTGGGGGACGAGCAGTACTTC
CASSPLPGAEVGDEQYF
>few|TRBJ2-3|TRBV18|TRBD2
TGTGCCAGCTCACCGCTAGCGGGAGGGCCTGAAGATACGCAGTATTTT
CASSPLAGGPEDTQYF
>many|TRBJ2-1|TRBV28|TRBD1
TGTGCCAGCAGTTTAACAGGGGGTGATGCGGGCACGGAACACAATGAGCAGTTCTTC
CASSLTGGDAGTEHNEQFF